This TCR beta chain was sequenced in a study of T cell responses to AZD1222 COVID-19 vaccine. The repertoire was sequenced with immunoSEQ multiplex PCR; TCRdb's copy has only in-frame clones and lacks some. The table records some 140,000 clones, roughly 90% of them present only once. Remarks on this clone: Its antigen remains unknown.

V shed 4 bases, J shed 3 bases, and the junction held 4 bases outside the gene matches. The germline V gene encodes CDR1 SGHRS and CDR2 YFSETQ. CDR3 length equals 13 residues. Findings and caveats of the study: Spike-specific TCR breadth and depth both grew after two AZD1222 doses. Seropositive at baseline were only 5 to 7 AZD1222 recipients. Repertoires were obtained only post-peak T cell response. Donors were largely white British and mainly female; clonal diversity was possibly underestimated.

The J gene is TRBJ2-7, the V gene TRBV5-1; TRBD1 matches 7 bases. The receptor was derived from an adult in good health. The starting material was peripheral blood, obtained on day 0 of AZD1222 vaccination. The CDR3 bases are TGCGCCAGCAGCCCAGGGGGATACTACGAGCAGTACTTC. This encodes CASSPGGYYEQYF. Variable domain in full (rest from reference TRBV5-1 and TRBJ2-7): KAGVTQTPRYLIKTRGQQVTLSCSPISGHRSVSWYQQTPGQGLQFLFEYFSETQRNKGNFPGRFSGRQFSNSRSEMNVSTLELGDSALYLCASSPGGYYEQYFGPGTRLTVT.